The clone carrying this T cell receptor (beta chain) has a single count. This sample is drawn from a study of blood T cell repertoires in COVID-19. Sequenced by immunoSEQ multiplex PCR; TCRdb stores in-frame clones only, minus some. The top ten hold roughly 8% of the sample, which has more than 95,000 clones, about nine tenths seen once. After removal of 3 bases from V and 4 bases from J, the junction contained 0 bases not matched to a gene. The CDR3 contains 15 residues. Germline V gene data show CDR1 as MNHNS and CDR2 as SASEGT. The sequenced material came from peripheral blood. This chain joins TRBV6-1 and TRBJ2-3, with 14 bases matching TRBD2. The TCR originated in a man aged 65 to 85 who had recovered from COVID-19. In DNA form, the CDR3 reads TGTGCCAGCAGTGAGGGACTAGCGGGGGCAGATACGCAGTATTTT. Its translation: CASSEGLAGADTQYF.